The clone carrying this TCR beta chain was counted many times. The antigen is not known. This sample stems from a study of T cells after yellow fever vaccination. Study outcomes and limitations: After the booster, over 95% of CD4 and about nine tenths of CD8 primary-response clones were re-detected.

TCRdb ran MiXCR on the 5' RACE reads and lists one entry per CDR3 protein. The table lists a few hundred thousand distinct CDR3 sequences, 6.2% of them singletons. The origin of this receptor is a young man who received the YFV17D yellow fever vaccine. The specimen comprised PBMCs, sampled 5 days after the yellow fever booster vaccination.

The CDR3 protein is CAINRQPGDTQYF. The DNA of the CDR3 is TGTGCCATCAACAGACAGCCTGGAGATACGCAGTATTTT. The chain has TRBV10-3 and TRBJ2-3; possible D gene TRBD1, 5 bases. Germline V gene lookup returns CDR1 ENHRY and CDR2 SYGVKD. V lost 7 bases, J lost 5 bases, and 13 bases lay in between. The CDR3 has 13 residues.